A single sample is the source of the 27 T cell receptor beta chains below, sequenced in a study of blood T cell repertoires in COVID-19. TCRdb's table, derived via immunoSEQ multiplex PCR, lists solely in-frame clones and lacks some. The table records around 280,000 clones, around nine tenths of them present only once. The sequencing input was peripheral blood. These receptors were collected from a woman between 25 and 40 years old with COVID-19, enrolled during active disease.

This rearrangement joins TRBV5-1 to TRBJ1-4, with 7 bases aligning to TRBD1. CDR1 and CDR2 (germline): SGHRS, YFSETQ. The CDR3 has 15 amino acids. The trim removed 6 bases at V and 4 bases at J, leaving 9 bases unmatched. This CDR3 reads CASTSTGALNEKLFF. The CDR3 DNA follows: TGCGCCAGCACCTCCACAGGGGCCCTTAATGAAAAACTGTTTTTT.

V is TRBV10-3 and J is TRBJ2-7; 15 positions agree with TRBD2. V lost 5 bases, J lost 6 bases, and 11 bases stayed unmatched. There are 17 residues in the CDR3. CDR1 is ENHRY and CDR2 is SYGVKD in the germline V gene. This chain's CDR3 is CAISPGLAGGAMGEQYF. CDR3 DNA sequence: TGTGCCATCAGTCCGGGACTAGCGGGGGGAGCCATGGGCGAGCAGTACTTC.

The chain carries TRBV3-1 (or the pseudogene TRBV3-2) and TRBJ1-2, with D uncertain. The CDR3 has 13 amino acids. Per the germline V gene, CDR1 is LGHDT and CDR2 is YNNKEL (reference sequence). Between the trimmed V and J ends, which lost 3 bases and 8 bases, there was a span of 13 bases. This CDR3 is CASSHRRARGYTF. Written as DNA, the CDR3 is TGTGCCAGCAGCCATAGGCGGGCTCGGGGCTACACCTTC.

This chain joins TRBV27 and TRBJ2-3; maybe TRBD1 (7 bases). The length of the CDR3 is 14 residues. Germline V gene data show CDR1 as MNHEY and CDR2 as SMNVEV (reference sequence). Trimming cost V 3 bases and J 4 bases, with 11 bases left between them. This CDR3 reads CASSFRGVSDTQYF. CDR3 nucleotides: TGTGCCAGCAGTTTCAGGGGGGTTTCAGATACGCAGTATTTT.

The gene calls are TRBV28 and TRBJ1-2, with 8 nucleotides matching TRBD1. There are 14 residues in the CDR3. V lost 2 bases, J lost 10 bases, and 9 bases stayed unmatched. In germline, CDR1 is MDHEN, CDR2 SYDVKM. CDR3 sequence (DNA): TGTGCCAGCAGTTTAGTGGCAGGGGGCAATGACTACACCTTC. Its translation is CASSLVAGGNDYTF.

The rearrangement uses TRBV30 and TRBJ1-5, with TRBD1 matching over 8 bases. In germline, CDR1 is GTSNPN, CDR2 SVGIG (reference sequence). The CDR3 sequence is 15 residues long. Trimming removed 3 bases from V and 4 bases from J; junction bases left unmatched: 8. CDR3 bases: TGTGCCTGGAGCCAAGGACAGGGTTGGAATCAGCCCCAGCATTTT. Encoded protein: CAWSQGQGWNQPQHF.

The CDR3 sequence is CASSVTPDSYEQYF. In DNA, the CDR3 is TGTGCCAGCTCGGTTACACCCGACTCCTACGAGCAGTACTTC. The J gene is TRBJ2-7, the V gene TRBV18, with D uncertain. Germline loops: CDR1 KGHSH, CDR2 LQKENI. CDR3 size: 14 residues. Trimming pared 6 bases from V and 0 bases from J, leaving 12 bases between.

This chain links TRBV6-2 or TRBV6-3 with TRBJ2-1; TRBD2 might be the D (6 bases). Germline-derived CDR1 and CDR2 are MNHEY and SVGEGT. V gave up 4 bases and J gave up 7 bases, with 17 bases separating them. The CDR3 spans 15 residues. The CDR3 DNA reads as TGTGCCAGCAGTTTGAGCGCGGGGCCATTGAATGAGCAGTTCTTC. It encodes CASSLSAGPLNEQFF.

This chain connects TRBV29-1 to TRBJ2-5, with 11 bases identical to TRBD2. V shed 6 bases and J 5 bases; nucleotides not matched to a gene: 11. Germline V CDR1 and CDR2: SQVTM, ANQGSEA. This CDR3 has 15 amino acids. CDR3 sequence: CSVAFTSGGRETQYF. Here the CDR3 DNA reads TGCAGCGTCGCGTTTACTAGCGGGGGCCGGGAGACCCAGTACTTC.

The CDR3 sequence is CASSQVPVGRAGSTDTQYF. The CDR3 nucleotides are TGTGCCAGCAGCCAAGTACCCGTCGGGCGGGCAGGTTCCACAGATACGCAGTATTTT. This sequence joins TRBV3-1 (or the pseudogene TRBV3-2) and TRBJ2-3; D may be TRBD2 (5 bases). V lost 1 base and J 2 bases, leaving 22 bases between the germline ends. Germline V gives CDR1 LGHDT, CDR2 YNNKEL (reference sequence). The CDR3 loop spans 19 amino acids.

The chain carries TRBV28 and TRBJ1-5; 8 bases line up with TRBD1. This CDR3 has 15 residues. Germline V gene data show CDR1 as MDHEN and CDR2 as SYDVKM. V gave up 4 bases and J gave up 5 bases; unmatched junction bases: 7. The CDR3 DNA is TGTGCCAGCAGTTACAACGACAGGGGCCATCAGCCCCAGCATTTT. As protein: CASSYNDRGHQPQHF.

The chain employs TRBV18 and TRBJ2-1; 9 bases agree with TRBD2. The CDR3 has 18 residues. The V segment lost 2 bases and the J segment 7 bases; nucleotides outside the gene matches: 15. Germline V gene lookup returns CDR1 KGHSH and CDR2 LQKENI. The DNA for the CDR3 is TGTGCCAGCTCACCAACTGGACTAGCGCCCGGGGGTAGAAATGAGCAGTTCTTC. Its translation is CASSPTGLAPGGRNEQFF.

This CDR3 reads CASRVTRGNTEAFF. In DNA, the CDR3 is TGTGCCAGCAGGGTTACTCGGGGGAACACTGAAGCTTTCTTT. The rearrangement links TRBV2 to TRBJ1-1, with D unclear. The CDR3 length is 14 residues. Germline V gene sequence: CDR1 SNHLY, CDR2 FYNNEI. The V and J ends lost 6 bases and 1 base respectively, with 12 bases between them.

V and J are TRBV5-6 and TRBJ2-5, with 7 bases matching TRBD2. Germline V lookup: CDR1 SGHDT, CDR2 YYEEEE. Trimming removed 4 bases from V and 1 base from J; junction bases left unmatched: 7. The CDR3 is 15 residues long. CDR3 in amino acids: CASSPGTTFQETQYF. The DNA for the CDR3 is TGTGCCAGCAGCCCTGGGACTACATTCCAAGAGACCCAGTACTTC.

The rearrangement joins TRBV5-8 to TRBJ1-4; TRBD1 matches at 7 bases. The CDR3 loop spans 16 amino acids. The V gene's germline CDR1 is SGHTS and CDR2 YDEGEE. The V gene end was trimmed by 4 bases and the J gene end by 4 bases; junction bases not matched to a gene: 10. The CDR3 protein is CASSHKQGIINEKLFF. The CDR3 DNA follows: TGTGCCAGCAGCCACAAACAGGGGATAATTAATGAAAAACTGTTTTTT.

V gene TRBV11-2 combines with J gene TRBJ2-7; D may be TRBD2 (6 bases). V was cut by 4 bases and J by 3 bases, with 22 bases left in between. Germline CDR1 is SGHAT and CDR2 is FQNNGV. This CDR3 is 17 amino acids long. Written as DNA, the CDR3 is TGTGCCAGCAGCTCCCCGGGACTCAACAGGAAGGACTACGAGCAGTACTTC. Translated, it gives CASSSPGLNRKDYEQYF.

The rearrangement uses TRBV5-4 and TRBJ2-6; D may be TRBD1 (5 bases). Germline V gives CDR1 SGHNT, CDR2 YYREEE (reference sequence). The CDR3 extends over 14 amino acids. The germline V and J ends were trimmed by 2 bases and 5 bases, with 8 bases remaining between them. CDR3 DNA sequence: TGTGCCAGCAGCTTCAGGGCCAGGGCCAACGTCCTGACTTTC. The encoded protein is CASSFRARANVLTF.

In its sample, this clone was seen once. The CDR3 loop is CARKKQGLDYGYTF. DNA for the CDR3: TGTGCCAGAAAGAAACAGGGTCTGGACTATGGCTACACCTTC. The chain combines TRBV19 with TRBJ1-2; D may be TRBD1 (6 bases). The V gene lost 9 bases and the J gene lost 3 bases, with 17 bases spanning the gap. This CDR3 contains 14 residues. CDR1 is LNHDA and CDR2 is SQIVND in the germline V gene (reference sequence).

The chain combines TRBV9 with TRBJ2-5, with 8 bases fitting TRBD2. CDR1 and CDR2 from the germline V gene are SGDLS and YYNGEE. V shed 3 bases, J shed 4 bases, and the junction held 8 bases outside the gene matches. This CDR3 has 15 amino acids. CDR3 coding DNA: TGTGCCAGCAGCGCCGGGGGGGCCGCTAGAGAGACCCAGTACTTC. Translation: CASSAGGAARETQYF.

The V and J genes are TRBV30 and TRBJ2-2; a weak D match, TRBD2 (5 bases). V lost 5 bases, J lost 7 bases, and 11 bases lay in between. Per the germline V gene, CDR1 is GTSNPN and CDR2 is SVGIG (reference sequence). CDR3 length: 12 residues. This CDR3 reads CAWSEGHGELFF. The CDR3 DNA reads as TGTGCCTGGTCCGAGGGCCACGGGGAGCTGTTTTTT.

The rearrangement uses TRBV10-1 and TRBJ1-1; D not certain. The CDR3 sequence is 13 residues long. Looked up from germline, CDR1 is WNHNN and CDR2 is SYGVQD (reference sequence). V lost 2 bases to trimming and J lost 4 bases, with 8 bases between them. CDR3 sequence (DNA): TGCGCCAGCAGTGAGGCGGTCAGCACTGAAGCTTTCTTT. It codes for CASSEAVSTEAFF.

The chain combines TRBV2 with TRBJ1-3; 7 bases map to TRBD1. V shed 6 bases, J shed 4 bases, and the junction held 3 bases outside the gene matches. Germline CDR1 is SNHLY and CDR2 is FYNNEI. This CDR3 spans 13 amino acids. CDR3 region: CASRQGYGNTIYF. The CDR3 DNA is TGTGCCAGCAGACAGGGGTACGGAAACACCATATATTTT.

The chain couples TRBV19 to TRBJ1-2, with 7 bases matching TRBD1. Trimming removed 4 bases from V and 2 bases from J; junction bases left unmatched: 4. Germline CDR1 reads LNHDA; CDR2 reads SQIVND (reference sequence). The CDR3 is 14 amino acids. The CDR3 loop reads CASSTSQGNYGYTF. The CDR3 region has the DNA TGTGCCAGTAGTACCTCACAGGGGAACTATGGCTACACCTTC.

Here the CDR3 reads CASSRGVTGLYGYTF. In DNA, the CDR3 is TGTGCCAGCAGCCGAGGGGTGACAGGGCTCTATGGCTACACCTTC. The chain recombines TRBV25-1 with TRBJ1-2, with 7 nucleotides matching TRBD1. The CDR3 has 15 amino acids. Germline V gene sequence: CDR1 MGHDK, CDR2 SYGVNS. V trimming: 6 bases; J trimming: 4 bases; junction bases outside the gene matches: 11.

The chain joins TRBV5-4 to TRBJ2-1; possibly TRBD2 for D (5 bases). CDR3 size: 16 residues. The germline V gene encodes CDR1 SGHNT and CDR2 YYREEE (reference sequence). Trimming pared 2 bases from V and 10 bases from J, leaving 22 bases between. This CDR3 reads CASSFGITFYNEEQFF. CDR3 nucleotides: TGTGCCAGCAGCTTCGGGATTACTTTCTACAATGAAGAGCAGTTCTTC.

This clone has a single count. The rearrangement uses TRBV5-4 and TRBJ2-3, with 13 nucleotides matching TRBD2. The V and J ends lost 4 bases and 5 bases, in that order; junction bases with no gene match: 7. CDR3 length: 16 amino acids. Per the germline V gene, CDR1 is SGHNT and CDR2 is YYREEE (reference sequence). The CDR3 nucleotides are TGTGCCAGCAGCACAGGGACTAGCGGGGCGGGAGATACGCAGTATTTT. As protein: CASSTGTSGAGDTQYF. The full variable domain, rest sourced from reference TRBV5-4 and TRBJ2-3, is ETGVTQSPTHLIKTRGQQVTLRCSSQSGHNTVSWYQQALGQGPQFIFQYYREEENGRGNFPPRFSGLQFPNYSSELNVNALELDDSALYLCASSTGTSGAGDTQYFGPGTRLTVL.

This clone was picked up one time. The chain combines TRBV7-2 with TRBJ2-7; TRBD2 agrees at 7 bases. V was pared by 5 bases and J by 2 bases, with 6 bases of the junction left unmatched. The CDR3 extends over 14 amino acids. Germline CDR1 reads SGHTA; CDR2 reads FQGNSA. The CDR3 DNA is TGTGCCAGCAGCCCCGGACTAGTGGCCTACGAGCAGTACTTC. Translating gives CASSPGLVAYEQYF. The full variable domain, completed using reference TRBV7-2 and TRBJ2-7, is GAGVSQSPSNKVTEKGKDVELRCDPISGHTALYWYRQSLGQGLEFLIYFQGNSAPDKSGLPSDRFSAERTGGSVSTLTIQRTQQEDSAVYLCASSPGLVAYEQYFGPGTRLTVT.